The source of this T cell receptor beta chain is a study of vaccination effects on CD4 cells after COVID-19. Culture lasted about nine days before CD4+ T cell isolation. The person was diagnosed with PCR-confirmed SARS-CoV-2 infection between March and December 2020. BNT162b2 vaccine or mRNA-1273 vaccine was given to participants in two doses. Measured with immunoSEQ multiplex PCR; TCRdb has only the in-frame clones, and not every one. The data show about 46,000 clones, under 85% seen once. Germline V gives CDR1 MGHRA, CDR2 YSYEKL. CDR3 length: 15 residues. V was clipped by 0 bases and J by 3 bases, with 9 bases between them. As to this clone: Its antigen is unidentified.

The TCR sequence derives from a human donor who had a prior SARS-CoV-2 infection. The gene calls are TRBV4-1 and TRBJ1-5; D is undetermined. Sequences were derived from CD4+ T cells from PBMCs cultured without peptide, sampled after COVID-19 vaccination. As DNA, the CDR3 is TGCGCCAGCAGCCAAGAAAAGTTGGCCAATCAGCCCCAGCATTTT. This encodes CASSQEKLANQPQHF.